These 22 T cell receptor beta chains came from one sample sequenced in a study of cytomegalovirus exposure and HLA in healthy donors. PCR primers comprised 60 Vbeta and 13 Jbeta primers. Profiling relied on immunoSEQ multiplex PCR, and the TCRdb table lists in-frame clones only, not all of them. Of about 120,000 clones detected, 50% to 65% appear once; the ten largest clones hold 8% to 9.5%. The sequenced sample consisted of PBMCs. Receptors were obtained from a woman aged 35 to 49 in good health and CMV-seropositive.

V is TRBV28 and J is TRBJ1-5; 8 nucleotides align to TRBD1. CDR3 length: 14 residues. V was pared by 8 bases and J by 3 bases, with 6 bases of the junction left unmatched. From germline, CDR1 is MDHEN and CDR2 SYDVKM. The CDR3 loop is CASGTGGLNQPQHF. The CDR3 nucleotides read TGTGCCAGCGGCACAGGGGGTCTCAATCAGCCCCAGCATTTT.

The chain employs TRBV9 and TRBJ2-7; TRBD2 matches 12 bases. Germline CDR1 and CDR2: SGDLS and YYNGEE. This CDR3 is 15 amino acids long. Losses at the gene ends were 4 bases for V and 3 bases for J; bases not matched to a gene: 5. The CDR3 nucleotides read TGTGCCAGCAGCCCCCAGGGACTAGCGGGCTACGAGCAGTACTTC. Translating gives CASSPQGLAGYEQYF.

This clone came up a few times. The chain uses TRBV5-4 and TRBJ1-1; TRBD1 matches at 9 bases. CDR3 length: 14 residues. Germline V gene data show CDR1 as SGHNT and CDR2 as YYREEE (reference sequence). After removal of 4 bases from V and 7 bases from J, the junction contained 8 bases not matched to a gene. The CDR3 region is CASSQIKDRGEAFF. As DNA, the CDR3 is TGTGCCAGCAGCCAAATCAAGGACAGGGGTGAAGCTTTCTTT. Complete variable domain (other parts from reference TRBV5-4 and TRBJ1-1): ETGVTQSPTHLIKTRGQQVTLRCSSQSGHNTVSWYQQALGQGPQFIFQYYREEENGRGNFPPRFSGLQFPNYSSELNVNALELDDSALYLCASSQIKDRGEAFFGQGTRLTVV.

This clone showed up just once. The chain has TRBV19 and TRBJ1-2; no firm D call. Germline CDR1 reads LNHDA; CDR2 reads SQIVND (reference sequence). Trimming stripped 5 bases from V and 3 bases from J, with 19 bases between. CDR3 length equals 16 residues. The chain's CDR3 is CASSLTRGSEHYGYTF. CDR3 nucleotide sequence: TGTGCCAGTAGTCTAACTCGGGGTAGTGAGCACTATGGCTACACCTTC.

The sample holds a few counts of this clone. V and J are TRBV29-1 and TRBJ2-7; D is ambiguous. The V and J ends lost 0 bases and 0 bases respectively, with 15 bases between them. CDR1 is SQVTM and CDR2 is ANQGSEA in the germline V gene. The CDR3 has 16 residues. The DNA of the CDR3 is TGCAGCGTTGAAGATCCGAGTCCGGAGAGCTCCTACGAGCAGTACTTC. This codes for CSVEDPSPESSYEQYF.

This CDR3 is CASSLSAGLAGTYEQYF. The CDR3 DNA reads as TGTGCCAGCAGTTTATCAGCCGGACTAGCGGGTACCTACGAGCAGTACTTC. The chain is built from TRBV27 and TRBJ2-7; 11 bases are shared with TRBD2. In germline, CDR1 is MNHEY, CDR2 SMNVEV (reference sequence). This CDR3 contains 17 residues. Trimming at V came to 0 bases and at J to 2 bases, leaving 6 bases not matched to a gene.

V is TRBV7-2 and J is TRBJ2-7, with D possibly being TRBD1 (5 bases). The ends were cut back, 1 base at V and 3 bases at J, with 13 bases in the middle. CDR1 and CDR2 (germline): SGHTA, FQGNSA. CDR3 length: 15 amino acids. DNA for the CDR3: TGTGCCAGCAGCTTAGGACAGTTGGTGGGCTACGAGCAGTACTTC. Its protein is CASSLGQLVGYEQYF. The full variable domain, completed using reference TRBV7-2 and TRBJ2-7, is GAGVSQSPSNKVTEKGKDVELRCDPISGHTALYWYRQSLGQGLEFLIYFQGNSAPDKSGLPSDRFSAERTGGSVSTLTIQRTQQEDSAVYLCASSLGQLVGYEQYFGPGTRLTVT.

The chain combines TRBV4-1 with TRBJ2-1; TRBD2 might be the D (5 bases). Germline assignment: CDR1 MGHRA and CDR2 YSYEKL. This CDR3 spans 14 amino acids. Deletions cut 6 bases from V and 6 bases from J, with 15 bases between. The CDR3 here is CASRLDEAPNEQFF. The CDR3 DNA sequence: TGCGCCAGCAGACTAGACGAAGCGCCCAATGAGCAGTTCTTC.

The V gene is TRBV30, the J gene TRBJ2-3; TRBD1 is a possible D gene (5 bases). Germline V gene lookup returns CDR1 GTSNPN and CDR2 SVGIG (reference sequence). The V gene lost 1 base and the J gene lost 0 bases, with 17 bases spanning the gap. The CDR3 extends over 17 amino acids. The CDR3 bases are TGTGCCTGGAGTGCCTCGTCCTGGGGCCGGAGCACAGATACGCAGTATTTT. Protein sequence: CAWSASSWGRSTDTQYF.

The chain recombines TRBV19 with TRBJ1-2, with 8 bases that match TRBD1. Germline CDR1 reads LNHDA; CDR2 reads SQIVND (reference sequence). The CDR3 length is 15 residues. Germline trimming cut 5 bases from V and 3 bases from J; bases unmatched to any gene: 8. CDR3 loop: CASSLQGQAHYGYTF. In DNA, the CDR3 is TGTGCCAGTAGTCTACAGGGACAGGCGCACTATGGCTACACCTTC.

This rearrangement joins TRBV28 to TRBJ2-7; TRBD1 aligns across 8 bases. The germline V gene encodes CDR1 MDHEN and CDR2 SYDVKM. V gave up 6 bases and J gave up 2 bases; unmatched junction bases: 9. CDR3 length equals 15 residues. CDR3 sequence reads: CASSPGQVIPYEQYF. The DNA for the CDR3 is TGTGCCAGCAGCCCGGGACAGGTGATACCCTACGAGCAGTACTTC.

This clone was recorded a few times. The rearrangement links TRBV6-4 to TRBJ1-4; 7 positions agree with TRBD1. Germline V gene sequence: CDR1 MRHNA, CDR2 SNTAGT. V lost 4 bases and J lost 5; bases outside the gene matches: 7. CDR3 size: 15 residues. The chain's CDR3 is CASSVGTGENEKLFF. CDR3 bases: TGTGCCAGCAGTGTTGGTACAGGGGAAAATGAAAAACTGTTTTTT.

J is TRBJ1-1 and V is TRBV4-2; TRBD1 is a possible D gene (5 bases). V was clipped by 4 bases and J by 6 bases, with 18 bases between them. There are 15 residues in the CDR3. The germline CDR1 and CDR2 sequences are LGHNA and YNFKEQ. CDR3 amino acids: CASSPRVQGGSEAFF. The CDR3 region has the DNA TGTGCCAGCAGCCCAAGGGTCCAGGGAGGGTCTGAAGCTTTCTTT.

The V gene is TRBV4-2, the J gene TRBJ2-2; D might be TRBD2 (5 bases). This CDR3 spans 15 amino acids. Trimming stripped 0 bases from V and 4 bases from J, with 9 bases between. Germline V gene data show CDR1 as LGHNA and CDR2 as YNFKEQ. The CDR3 region is CASSQEAGVTGELFF. The DNA of the CDR3 is TGTGCCAGCAGCCAAGAGGCCGGGGTCACCGGGGAGCTGTTTTTT.

In DNA form, the CDR3 reads TGTGCCAGCAGCCCGTCGCTCGTCTGGCCCGGGGAGCTGTTTTTT. Its translation: CASSPSLVWPGELFF. This chain uses TRBV14 with TRBJ2-2, with D hard to call. V shed 4 bases and J shed 6 bases, with 15 bases lying between them. This CDR3 comprises 15 residues. Germline V lookup: CDR1 SGHDN, CDR2 FVKESK.

J is TRBJ1-4 and V is TRBV6-4; 9 nucleotides agree with TRBD1. Per germline, CDR1 MRHNA and CDR2 SNTAGT. This CDR3 spans 14 amino acids. V gave up 5 bases and J gave up 8 bases; unmatched junction bases: 6. CDR3 sequence (DNA): TGTGCCAGCAGTCCGGGACAGGGAGAAGAAAAACTGTTTTTT. Translation: CASSPGQGEEKLFF.

The genes are TRBV9 and TRBJ2-7; 7 positions agree with TRBD2. The CDR3 is made up of 15 amino acids. Germline CDR1 reads SGDLS; CDR2 reads YYNGEE. V gave up 4 bases and J gave up 2 bases; unmatched junction bases: 9. The chain's CDR3 is CASSPRGGGPYEQYF. Here the CDR3 DNA reads TGTGCCAGCAGCCCCCGCGGCGGGGGACCCTACGAGCAGTACTTC.

V is TRBV9 and J is TRBJ1-2, with D maybe TRBD1 (5 bases). CDR1 and CDR2 (germline): SGDLS, YYNGEE. The CDR3 runs to 12 residues. Trimming took off 4 bases at V and 2 bases at J, with 6 bases between the two ends. The CDR3 sequence is CASSSGNYGYTF. For the CDR3, the DNA is TGTGCCAGCAGCTCAGGGAACTATGGCTACACCTTC.

The chain is built from TRBV28 and TRBJ1-4; 9 positions agree with TRBD1. J lost 5 bases, V lost 5 bases, and 6 bases had no gene match. This CDR3 has 15 residues. Germline CDR1 and CDR2: MDHEN and SYDVKM. The CDR3 sequence is CASSLMTGGNEKLFF. CDR3 DNA sequence: TGTGCCAGCAGTCTAATGACAGGGGGAAATGAAAAACTGTTTTTT.

This chain links TRBV27 with TRBJ2-5; D uncertain. The J call is doubtful: the DNA matches TRBJ2-7 better. Germline assignment: CDR1 MNHEY and CDR2 SMNVEV (reference sequence). The CDR3 covers 12 residues. CDR3 sequence (DNA): TGTGCCAGCAGTGCAAGCTCCTACGAGCAGTACTTC. Its protein is CASSASSYEQYF.

V and J are TRBV2 and TRBJ1-2; D not resolved. Germline assignment: CDR1 SNHLY and CDR2 FYNNEI. V lost 4 bases, J lost 4 bases, and 16 bases lay in between. CDR3 length equals 15 residues. CDR3 coding DNA: TGTGCCAGCAGTGTCCGTCTATTACCCCTCTATGGCTACACCTTC. This translates into CASSVRLLPLYGYTF.

In the case of this clone: The junction does not match germline at one end; this may be a read error. The chain recombines TRBV7-9 with TRBJ2-1; no clear D. Per the germline V gene, CDR1 is SEHNR and CDR2 is FQNEAQ (reference sequence). This CDR3 is built from 12 residues. CDR3: CSSSLGSGEQFF. The CDR3 coding sequence is TGTTCCAGCAGCTTAGGGTCGGGTGAGCAGTTCTTC.